This T cell receptor (beta chain) is drawn from a study of blood T cells in healthy people across ages. The CDR3 consists of 16 residues. CDR1 SEHNR and CDR2 FQNEAQ come from the germline V gene (reference sequence). Trimming left V 1 base short and J 0 bases short, with 13 bases between. Combining a sample-barcoded 5' primer with a J-beta primer mix, a second PCR ran for about 7 to 11 cycles. Each TCR beta cDNA got a 12-nucleotide random molecular identifier. MiXCR was run by TCRdb on the 5' RACE reads, yielding one entry per CDR3 protein. The sample records over a million distinct CDR3 sequences, roughly 64% being singletons.

Sequencing used blood. The J gene is TRBJ2-7, the V gene TRBV7-9; no definite D call. This sequence was found in a man between 18 and 35 years old in good health. CDR3 nucleotides: TGTGCCAGCAGCTTAGATCGGCGGCAGAGCTCCTACGAGCAGTACTTC. Protein sequence: CASSLDRRQSSYEQYF. The whole variable domain, filled in from reference TRBV7-9 and TRBJ2-7, reads DTGVSQNPRHKITKRGQNVTFRCDPISEHNRLYWYRQTLGQGPEFLTYFQNEAQLEKSRLLSDRFSAERPKGSFSTLEIQRTEQGDSAMYLCASSLDRRQSSYEQYFGPGTRLTVT.